These 27 T cell receptor beta chains came from one sample sequenced in a study of blood T cell repertoires in COVID-19. Generated by immunoSEQ multiplex PCR, the TCRdb table keeps only in-frame clones and is missing some. This sample has some 350,000 clones, with roughly 87% found just once. Sequenced sample: PBMCs or T cells enriched from blood (not recorded which). These receptor sequences come from a woman aged 25 to 39 who had recovered from COVID-19.

Notes on this clone: Relative to the germline gene, one junction end is altered; a read error may explain this. This rearrangement joins TRBV27 to TRBJ2-2; D remains unclear. The CDR3 contains 13 residues. Germline V lookup: CDR1 MNHEY, CDR2 SMNVEV (reference sequence). CDR3 sequence: CASRLSGSGELFF. The DNA of the CDR3 is TGTGCCAGCAGATTATCGGGCTCCGGGGAGCTGTTTTTT.

This sequence joins TRBV5-1 and TRBJ2-1, with a weak D call TRBD2 (5 bases). V lost 0 bases and J lost 7, with 8 bases in between. The CDR3 loop spans 13 amino acids. Looked up from germline, CDR1 is SGHRS and CDR2 is YFSETQ. The CDR3 bases are TGCGCCAGCAGCTTGGGGGAGACGAATGAGCAGTTCTTC. Its translation is CASSLGETNEQFF.

This clone was counted a few times. The J gene is TRBJ1-2, the V gene TRBV7-2, with 10 nucleotides matching TRBD1. V lost 5 bases, J lost 8 bases, and 8 bases stayed unmatched. The CDR3 has 14 amino acids. Per germline, CDR1 SGHTA and CDR2 FQGNSA. Written as DNA, the CDR3 is TGTGCCAGCAGCCCACGACAGGGGGCTTGGGGCTACACCTTC. This translates into CASSPRQGAWGYTF.

This clone was seen only a few times. The chain joins TRBV7-9 to TRBJ1-1, with D uncertain. Trimming shortened V by 5 bases and J by 2 bases, and 9 bases separated the two germline ends. Germline V lookup: CDR1 SEHNR, CDR2 FQNEAQ (reference sequence). This CDR3 has 13 amino acids. For the CDR3, the DNA is TGTGCCAGCAGCGTAACACAAAACACTGAAGCTTTCTTT. This encodes CASSVTQNTEAFF.

This chain connects TRBV3-1 (or the pseudogene TRBV3-2) to TRBJ1-2; D possibly corresponds to TRBD1 (5 bases). Trimming removed 1 base from V and 14 bases from J, with 14 bases in between. CDR1 is LGHDT and CDR2 is YNNKEL in the germline V gene (reference sequence). This CDR3 comprises 12 residues. The CDR3 spells CASSQADRGYTF. DNA for the CDR3: TGTGCCAGCAGCCAAGCCGACAGAGGTTATACCTTC.

CDR3 nucleotides: TGTGCCAGCAGCTTATTCGGAGGGGATGGCACTGAAGCTTTCTTT. Its protein is CASSLFGGDGTEAFF. The V call is TRBV7-9, the J call TRBJ1-1; the D gene is possibly TRBD1 (5 bases). This CDR3 comprises 15 residues. Trimming took off 2 bases at V and 4 bases at J, with 14 bases between the two ends. Germline V gene sequence: CDR1 SEHNR, CDR2 FQNEAQ (reference sequence).

This clone was picked up one time. The V and J genes are TRBV5-6 and TRBJ2-3; D may be TRBD1 (5 bases). V was shortened by 3 bases and J by 2 bases, with 10 bases between the two germline ends. The CDR3 length is 14 residues. Germline CDR1 reads SGHDT; CDR2 reads YYEEEE. CDR3 DNA sequence: TGTGCCAGCAGCTCCAGACAGTACACAGATACGCAGTATTTT. Residues: CASSSRQYTDTQYF.

J is TRBJ2-7 and V is TRBV24-1; the match to TRBD2 covers 10 bases. The CDR3 runs to 19 residues. Germline lookup yields CDR1 KGHDR and CDR2 SFDVKD. J lost 2 bases, V lost 4 bases, and 16 bases had no gene match. The CDR3 DNA is TGTGCCACCAGTGACTCGACCGTCGGTAGCGGGGGGTCCCCCTACGAGCAGTACTTC. Its translation: CATSDSTVGSGGSPYEQYF.

The count of this clone is one. The chain is built from TRBV2 and TRBJ2-1; a possible D gene is TRBD2 (5 bases). The V end lost 4 bases, the J end lost 5 bases, and 18 bases lay between the germline ends. The CDR3 contains 16 residues. The germline CDR1 and CDR2 sequences are SNHLY and FYNNEI. The CDR3 is CASSARVGGSNNEQFF. As DNA, the CDR3 is TGTGCCAGCAGTGCCCGGGTAGGAGGTAGTAACAATGAGCAGTTCTTC.

This chain joins TRBV18 and TRBJ1-1; unclear D gene. Trimming took 5 bases from V and 1 from J, leaving 8 bases between them. Germline-derived CDR1 and CDR2 are KGHSH and LQKENI. This CDR3 has 13 residues. The CDR3 region is CASSVQENTEAFF. CDR3 in DNA: TGTGCCAGCTCAGTCCAGGAGAACACTGAAGCTTTCTTT. Full variable domain (remainder filled in from reference TRBV18 and TRBJ1-1): NAGVMQNPRHLVRRRGQEARLRCSPMKGHSHVYWYRQLPEEGLKFMVYLQKENIIDESGMPKERFSAEFPKEGPSILRIQQVVRGDSAAYFCASSVQENTEAFFGQGTRLTVV.

The chain has TRBV4-2 and TRBJ2-4; D gene uncertain. V gave up 5 bases and J gave up 0 bases, with 14 bases separating them. Per germline, CDR1 LGHNA and CDR2 YNFKEQ. The CDR3 consists of 16 residues. For the CDR3, the DNA is TGTGCCAGCAGCGAGACCGGAGATCTAGCCAAAAACATTCAGTACTTC. This sequence encodes CASSETGDLAKNIQYF.

DNA of the CDR3: TGTGCCAGCAGTGTCCCCCCCCTTCCCCAGCATTTT. It translates to CASSVPPLPQHF. The rearrangement links TRBV28 to TRBJ1-5; D gene ambiguous. CDR3 size: 12 residues. CDR1 is MDHEN, CDR2 SYDVKM, per germline. Trimming removed 5 bases from V and 10 bases from J, with 12 bases in between.

The V gene is TRBV19, the J gene TRBJ2-7; TRBD1 agrees at 8 bases. CDR1 and CDR2 (germline): LNHDA, SQIVND (reference sequence). With V trimmed by 3 bases and J by 1 base, 5 bases remained unmatched. The CDR3 sequence is 15 residues long. The CDR3 spells CASSIPGTGSYEQYF. Written as DNA, the CDR3 is TGTGCCAGTAGTATTCCCGGGACAGGTTCCTACGAGCAGTACTTC.

The chain joins TRBV13 to TRBJ2-5; D not resolved. V was cut by 2 bases and J by 2 bases, with 9 bases left in between. Germline V gives CDR1 PRHDT, CDR2 FYEKMQ (reference sequence). CDR3 size: 14 residues. CDR3 coding DNA: TGTGCCAGCAGCTTACGCGAGCCACAAGAGACCCAGTACTTC. It yields the protein CASSLREPQETQYF. Supplemented by reference TRBV13 and TRBJ2-5, the full variable domain reads AAGVIQSPRHLIKEKRETATLKCYPIPRHDTVYWYQQGPGQDPQFLISFYEKMQSDKGSIPDRFSAQQFSDYHSELNMSSLELGDSALYFCASSLREPQETQYFGPGTRLLVL.

The chain has TRBV27 and TRBJ2-7, with 9 bases identical to TRBD1. CDR3 length: 13 amino acids. J was trimmed by 3 bases and V by 5 bases; bases with no gene match: 2. The germline V gene encodes CDR1 MNHEY and CDR2 SMNVEV (reference sequence). CDR3 nucleotide sequence: TGTGCCAGCAGTAAGGGACAGGGCTACGAGCAGTACTTC. It translates to CASSKGQGYEQYF.

This clone was seen only once. The chain couples TRBV19 to TRBJ1-2; 8 nucleotides align to TRBD1. With 5 bases clipped from V and 4 bases from J, the junction kept 6 bases outside the gene matches. The CDR3 sequence is 14 residues long. Germline V gene lookup returns CDR1 LNHDA and CDR2 SQIVND (reference sequence). The CDR3 DNA reads TGTGCCAGTAGTCCCGGGACAGGTCGCTATGGCTACACCTTC. This sequence encodes CASSPGTGRYGYTF. Together with reference TRBV19 and TRBJ1-2, the CDR3 gives the full variable domain: DGGITQSPKYLFRKEGQNVTLSCEQNLNHDAMYWYRQDPGQGLRLIYYSQIVNDFQKGDIAEGYSVSREKKESFPLTVTSAQKNPTAFYLCASSPGTGRYGYTFGSGTRLTVV.

Worth noting for this clone: An end of the junction does not agree with germline; a read error may underlie this. The chain is built from TRBV12-3 or TRBV12-4 and TRBJ2-2; perhaps TRBD1 as D (5 bases). The CDR3 spans 13 residues. The chain's CDR3 is CASRLGAIGELFF. CDR3 nucleotides: TGTGCCAGCAGATTAGGGGCGATCGGGGAGCTGTTTTTT.

The chain is built from TRBV6-5 and TRBJ1-1, with 9 bases lining up with TRBD1. The CDR3 contains 12 residues. V shed 10 bases, J shed 10 bases, and the junction held 10 bases outside the gene matches. Germline V CDR1 and CDR2: MNHEY, SVGAGI. CDR3 loop: CATQTGGVGAFF. The CDR3 nucleotides are TGTGCCACCCAAACAGGGGGCGTTGGAGCTTTCTTT.

The chain combines TRBV18 with TRBJ2-7, with D perhaps matching TRBD1 (6 bases). Trimming stripped 4 bases from V and 0 bases from J, with 16 bases between. This CDR3 spans 16 amino acids. Per the germline V gene, CDR1 is KGHSH and CDR2 is LQKENI. The CDR3 here is CASSRTDSESSYEQYF. DNA for the CDR3: TGTGCCAGCTCACGAACGGACAGTGAAAGCTCCTACGAGCAGTACTTC.

Only one count was recorded for this clone. This chain uses TRBV19 with TRBJ1-1; no reliable D call. The V end was cut by 2 bases, the J end by 11 bases, with 15 bases between. Germline V CDR1 and CDR2: LNHDA, SQIVND (reference sequence). The CDR3 covers 13 residues. CDR3 coding DNA: TGTGCCAGTAGTATATTGGAGTACGCGGGGGCTTTCTTT. Translated, it gives CASSILEYAGAFF.

The chain uses TRBV18 and TRBJ2-7; possible D gene TRBD1, 5 bases. The V gene lost 2 bases and the J gene lost 5 bases, with 10 bases spanning the gap. The germline V gene encodes CDR1 KGHSH and CDR2 LQKENI. CDR3 length: 13 residues. CDR3 region: CASSPDLRDEQYF. CDR3 DNA sequence: TGTGCCAGCTCACCAGATCTCAGGGACGAGCAGTACTTC.

The V and J genes are TRBV3-1 (or the pseudogene TRBV3-2) and TRBJ2-2; D remains ambiguous. Per germline, CDR1 LGHDT and CDR2 YNNKEL (reference sequence). CDR3 length: 12 residues. Trimming took 1 base from V and 7 from J, leaving 4 bases between them. The CDR3 sequence: CASSQGHGELFF. The CDR3 DNA reads as TGTGCCAGCAGCCAAGGGCACGGGGAGCTGTTTTTT.

The V call is TRBV27, the J call TRBJ1-2; a weak D match, TRBD1 (6 bases). The CDR3 loop spans 13 amino acids. From germline, CDR1 is MNHEY and CDR2 SMNVEV (reference sequence). Trimming took 5 bases from V and 4 from J, leaving 11 bases between them. The CDR3 loop is CASSPTGAYGYTF. CDR3 coding DNA: TGTGCCAGCAGTCCGACAGGAGCCTATGGCTACACCTTC.

V gene TRBV5-1 combines with J gene TRBJ2-5; 10 bases are shared with TRBD1. The V and J ends lost 4 bases and 5 bases, in that order; junction bases with no gene match: 8. The germline gives CDR1 SGHRS, CDR2 YFSETQ. There are 15 residues in the CDR3. CDR3 nucleotides: TGCGCCAGCAGCGGGGGACAGGGGATCGTCGAGACCCAGTACTTC. Translated: CASSGGQGIVETQYF.

The chain links TRBV6-5 to TRBJ1-6; tentative D call: TRBD1 (6 bases). Trimming took off 6 bases at V and 10 bases at J, with 13 bases between the two ends. CDR3 length: 13 residues. Germline-derived CDR1 and CDR2 are MNHEY and SVGAGI. The CDR3 DNA sequence: TGTGCCAGCAGGCTACAGGGAAGCTCACCCCTCCACTTT. This codes for CASRLQGSSPLHF.

V gene TRBV7-2 combines with J gene TRBJ1-1, with TRBD1 matching 7 bases. The CDR3 sequence is 15 residues long. With V trimmed by 4 bases and J by 1 base, 6 bases remained unmatched. CDR1 is SGHTA and CDR2 is FQGNSA in the germline V gene. The CDR3 region is CASSSSRDRNTEAFF. CDR3 DNA sequence: TGTGCCAGCAGCTCGTCCCGGGACAGGAACACTGAAGCTTTCTTT.

In its sample, this clone was seen once. V gene TRBV27 combines with J gene TRBJ2-3, with D perhaps matching TRBD2 (5 bases). CDR1 and CDR2 (germline): MNHEY, SMNVEV (reference sequence). V gave up 0 bases and J gave up 4 bases, with 8 bases separating them. This CDR3 has 14 amino acids. The chain's CDR3 is CASSLSSSADTQYF. CDR3 coding DNA: TGTGCCAGCAGTTTATCTAGTAGCGCAGATACGCAGTATTTT.